Below are 19 T cell receptor beta chains sequenced from a single sample in a study of cytomegalovirus exposure and HLA in healthy donors. The study ran its PCR with 60 Vbeta and 13 Jbeta primers. Here immunoSEQ multiplex PCR was the method, and the copy in TCRdb shows in-frame clones only, minus some. The sample contains 100,000 to 150,000 clones, around four fifths of which appear only once. The sample taken for sequencing was PBMCs. The source is a man aged 18 to 30 in good health and CMV-seropositive.

This clone was picked up one time. The genes are TRBV7-8 and TRBJ2-5; D gene unclear. This CDR3 is built from 12 residues. V lost 4 bases and J 7 bases, leaving 10 bases between the germline ends. Germline loops: CDR1 SGHVS, CDR2 FQNEAQ. DNA for the CDR3: TGTGCCAGCAGCTCCCCACAGTGGACCCAGTACTTC. The encoded protein is CASSSPQWTQYF.

The chain uses TRBV2 and TRBJ1-5; TRBD1 matches at 9 bases. Germline lookup yields CDR1 SNHLY and CDR2 FYNNEI. The ends lost 2 bases at V and 4 bases at J; junction bases unmatched: 6. This CDR3 is 16 amino acids long. The CDR3 loop reads CASSERDRVYNQPQHF. Here the CDR3 DNA reads TGTGCCAGCAGTGAAAGGGACAGGGTGTATAATCAGCCCCAGCATTTT.

The chain uses TRBV2 and TRBJ2-1, with 7 bases that match TRBD2. Germline loops: CDR1 SNHLY, CDR2 FYNNEI. Trimming removed 6 bases from V and 9 bases from J; junction bases left unmatched: 2. This CDR3 contains 11 residues. CDR3 nucleotide sequence: TGTGCCAGCAGGGGGGGGGTTGAGCAGTTCTTC. Translation: CASRGGVEQFF.

The rearrangement joins TRBV10-1 to TRBJ2-7; 7 bases agree with TRBD2. The CDR3 contains 15 residues. Germline lookup yields CDR1 WNHNN and CDR2 SYGVQD (reference sequence). The ends lost 3 bases at V and 5 bases at J; junction bases unmatched: 10. The CDR3 loop is CASSDPGLRPHEQYF. CDR3 nucleotides: TGCGCCAGCAGTGACCCGGGACTAAGGCCCCACGAGCAGTACTTC.

This chain joins TRBV7-3 and TRBJ1-1, with D unresolved. Germline loops: CDR1 SGHTA, CDR2 FQGTGA. The CDR3 runs to 15 residues. Trimming stripped 0 bases from V and 0 bases from J, with 8 bases between. This CDR3 is CASSLTGGLNTEAFF. The CDR3 DNA is TGTGCCAGCAGCTTAACTGGCGGCTTGAACACTGAAGCTTTCTTT.

The chain uses TRBV30 and TRBJ2-3; D is perhaps TRBD2 (5 bases). There are 15 residues in the CDR3. Germline CDR1 and CDR2: GTSNPN and SVGIG (reference sequence). The V and J ends lost 1 base and 8 bases respectively, with 19 bases between them. CDR3 sequence (DNA): TGTGCCTGGAGTGCCCCTCGCGGGCCCCCTGCTACGCAGTATTTT. This sequence encodes CAWSAPRGPPATQYF.

This clone was counted a few times. The V and J genes are TRBV19 and TRBJ1-5; D perhaps matches TRBD1 (5 bases). V lost 8 bases and J 9 bases, leaving 23 bases between the germline ends. Germline loops: CDR1 LNHDA, CDR2 SQIVND (reference sequence). CDR3 size: 15 residues. The CDR3 reads CASQEFRTQDGPQHF. The CDR3 DNA follows: TGTGCCAGTCAGGAGTTCCGGACACAGGACGGGCCCCAGCATTTT.

The V gene is TRBV5-4, the J gene TRBJ2-1, with TRBD2 as a possible D gene (5 bases). Germline CDR1 is SGHNT and CDR2 is YYREEE (reference sequence). This CDR3 comprises 14 residues. Trimming took 1 base from V and 7 from J, leaving 12 bases between them. The CDR3 spells CASSLSASRNEQFF. DNA of the CDR3: TGTGCCAGCAGCTTGTCGGCTAGCCGAAATGAGCAGTTCTTC.

J is TRBJ2-1 and V is TRBV29-1; no firm D call. Germline-derived CDR1 and CDR2 are SQVTM and ANQGSEA. This CDR3 contains 13 residues. V lost 3 bases to trimming and J lost 1 base, with 7 bases between them. The CDR3 region has the DNA TGCAGCGTTGAGGGCCTATCCTACAATGAGCAGTTCTTC. This translates into CSVEGLSYNEQFF.

This clone was detected only a few times. This chain connects TRBV2 to TRBJ1-1; the D gene is possibly TRBD1 (5 bases). Trimming stripped 1 base from V and 0 bases from J, with 12 bases between. The CDR3 totals 16 residues. CDR1 SNHLY and CDR2 FYNNEI come from the germline V gene. The CDR3 DNA is TGTGCCAGCAGTGAAGAGGGGCAGGGCATGAACACTGAAGCTTTCTTT. It is translated as CASSEEGQGMNTEAFF.

The chain couples TRBV5-1 to TRBJ1-5, with D tentatively TRBD1 (5 bases). Germline CDR1 is SGHRS and CDR2 is YFSETQ. V was shortened by 0 bases and J by 0 bases, with 10 bases between the two germline ends. This CDR3 region has 16 residues. CDR3 residues: CASSLGQGNSNQPQHF. As DNA, the CDR3 is TGCGCCAGCAGCTTGGGGCAGGGCAATAGCAATCAGCCCCAGCATTTT.

V gene TRBV5-1 combines with J gene TRBJ2-5; D remains ambiguous. Germline values: CDR1 SGHRS, CDR2 YFSETQ. V lost 0 bases, J lost 5 bases, and 5 bases lay in between. There are 12 residues in the CDR3. The CDR3 DNA reads as TGCGCCAGCAGCTTGGACGGGGAGACCCAGTACTTC. Its protein is CASSLDGETQYF.

The gene calls are TRBV2 and TRBJ2-7; 11 bases fit TRBD1. Unmatched junction bases numbered 9, after V lost 10 bases and J lost 1 base. Germline CDR1 is SNHLY and CDR2 is FYNNEI. CDR3 length equals 15 residues. The CDR3, as DNA: TGTGCCATGCTAAGGGGGACAGGGGGGTCCTACGAGCAGTACTTC. This codes for CAMLRGTGGSYEQYF.

V usage is TRBV10-3 and J usage is TRBJ2-7; the D gene is possibly TRBD1 (5 bases). CDR1 and CDR2 (germline): ENHRY, SYGVKD. Deletions cut 6 bases from V and 0 bases from J, with 18 bases between. CDR3 length: 16 amino acids. The CDR3 is CAIRGIAGDSSYEQYF. CDR3 nucleotides: TGTGCCATCAGGGGAATCGCTGGTGACAGCTCCTACGAGCAGTACTTC.

This clone was observed a few times. V is TRBV28 and J is TRBJ1-4; D remains unclear. The CDR3 is made up of 11 amino acids. Looked up from germline, CDR1 is MDHEN and CDR2 is SYDVKM. V gave up 11 bases and J gave up 4 bases, with 8 bases separating them. The CDR3 reads CAPSGNEKLFF. The CDR3 nucleotides read TGTGCCCCCAGTGGTAATGAAAAACTGTTTTTT.

The chain links TRBV19 to TRBJ2-3, with 9 bases lining up with TRBD1. V was pared by 4 bases and J by 3 bases, with 2 bases of the junction left unmatched. CDR1 is LNHDA and CDR2 is SQIVND in the germline V gene (reference sequence). The CDR3 loop spans 14 amino acids. DNA of the CDR3: TGTGCCAGTAGTAAGACAGGGGGTACAGATACGCAGTATTTT. Translated, it gives CASSKTGGTDTQYF.

The chain joins TRBV6-5 to TRBJ2-7, with a weak D call TRBD1 (6 bases). V was pared by 8 bases and J by 0 bases, with 14 bases between. In germline, CDR1 is MNHEY, CDR2 SVGAGI. CDR3 length equals 14 residues. The CDR3 here is CASGDRLSSYEQYF. In nucleotides, the CDR3 is TGTGCCAGCGGTGACAGGTTAAGCTCCTACGAGCAGTACTTC.

The chain uses TRBV19 and TRBJ2-2; 7 positions agree with TRBD2. This CDR3 is built from 14 residues. Germline CDR1 is LNHDA and CDR2 is SQIVND (reference sequence). The V gene end was trimmed by 6 bases and the J gene end by 7 bases; junction bases not matched to a gene: 8. In DNA, the CDR3 is TGTGCCAGTAGCTGGGAGGGCCCGGACGGGGAGCTGTTTTTT. It is translated as CASSWEGPDGELFF.

The rearrangement links TRBV6-6 to TRBJ2-7; possible D gene TRBD2, 7 bases. The CDR3 is made up of 15 amino acids. Germline CDR1 MNHNY, CDR2 SVGAGI (reference sequence). Trimming cost V 8 bases and J 5 bases, with 22 bases left between them. CDR3 in DNA: TGTGCCAGCGTAAGGGGGGTCGGGGGGACCCACGAGCAGTACTTC. Encoded protein: CASVRGVGGTHEQYF.